The clone carrying this T cell receptor beta chain was observed once. Its antigen is as yet unknown. The data stem from a study of shared clonotypes between healthy human individuals. This CDR3 spans 18 amino acids. Germline CDR1 SGHVS, CDR2 FQNEAQ. V lost 0 bases, J lost 3 bases, and 11 bases stayed unmatched. Naive CD8 isolation took CD45RO-negative cells positively selected for CCR7 and excluded terminally differentiated effector memory CD45RA+ cells. Repertoires were generated with immunoSEQ multiplex PCR, while TCRdb's copy carries only in-frame clones and drops some. The sample has 1.5 million to 2.5 million clones; less than 95% are singletons. General observations from the study: Clonotypes that were shared across a handful of donors made up around 5.5% of naive CD4 clonotypes. Measured sharing among donors was expected to vary with sequencing depth.

The chain employs TRBV7-8 and TRBJ2-7, with 10 positions matching TRBD2. This TCR derives from a man aged 18 to 30 in good health. The sequenced sample was naive CD8+ T cells sorted from blood. The CDR3 DNA is TGTGCCAGCAGCTTAGCATATATCGGGACTAGCGAGTTCTACGAGCAGTACTTC. The encoded protein is CASSLAYIGTSEFYEQYF.